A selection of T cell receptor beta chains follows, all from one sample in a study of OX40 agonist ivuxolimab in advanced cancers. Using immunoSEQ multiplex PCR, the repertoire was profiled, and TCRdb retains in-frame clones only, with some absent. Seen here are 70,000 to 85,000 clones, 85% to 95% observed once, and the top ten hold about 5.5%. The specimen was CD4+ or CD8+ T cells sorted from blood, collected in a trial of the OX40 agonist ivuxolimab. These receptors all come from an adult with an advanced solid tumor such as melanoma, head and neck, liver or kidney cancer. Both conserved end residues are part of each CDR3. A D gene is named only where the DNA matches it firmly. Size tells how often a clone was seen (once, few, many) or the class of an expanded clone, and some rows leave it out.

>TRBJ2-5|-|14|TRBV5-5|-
CASSLVESEETQYF
TGTGCCAGCAGCTTGGTTGAGTCAGAAGAGACCCAGTACTTC
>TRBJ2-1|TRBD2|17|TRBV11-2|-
CASSYTGSGSLYNEQFF
TGTGCCAGCAGTTATACTGGTAGCGGGAGCCTCTACAATGAGCAGTTCTTC
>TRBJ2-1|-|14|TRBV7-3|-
CASSLMVSRDEQFF
TGTGCCAGCAGCTTAATGGTTAGCAGGGATGAGCAGTTCTTC
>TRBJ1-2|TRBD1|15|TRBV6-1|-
CASSGRTGGYYGYTF
TGTGCCAGCAGTGGTAGGACAGGGGGGTACTATGGCTACACCTTC
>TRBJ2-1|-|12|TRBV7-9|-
CASRGTLGEQFF
TGTGCCAGCAGGGGGACACTCGGTGAGCAGTTCTTC
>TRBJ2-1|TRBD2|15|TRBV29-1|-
CSARGIAGENNEQFF
TGCAGCGCCCGGGGGATAGCGGGAGAGAATAATGAGCAGTTCTTC
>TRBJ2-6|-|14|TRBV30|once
CAWSTGSGANVLTF
TGTGCCTGGAGTACGGGGTCTGGGGCCAACGTCCTGACTTTC
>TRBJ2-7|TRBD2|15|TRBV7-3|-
CASSRTSGSSYEQYF
TGTGCCAGCAGCCGTACTAGCGGGAGCTCCTACGAGCAGTACTTC
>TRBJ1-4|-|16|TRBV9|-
CASSSSDSATPEKLFF
TGTGCCAGCAGCTCATCCGACAGCGCCACCCCTGAAAAACTGTTTTTT
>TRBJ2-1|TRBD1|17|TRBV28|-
CASSLGRTGHSYNEQFF
TGTGCCAGCAGTTTAGGACGGACAGGGCATTCCTACAATGAGCAGTTCTTC
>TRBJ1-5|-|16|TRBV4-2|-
CASSQDYSARNQPQHF
TGTGCCAGCAGCCAAGATTATTCGGCCAGAAATCAGCCCCAGCATTTT
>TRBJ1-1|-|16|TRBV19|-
CASSALQASPNTEAFF
TGTGCCAGTAGTGCTCTACAGGCAAGCCCGAACACTGAAGCTTTCTTT
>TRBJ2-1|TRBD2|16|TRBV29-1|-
CSVEMTSGRSIDEQFF
TGCAGCGTTGAAATGACTAGCGGGAGATCTATTGATGAGCAGTTCTTC
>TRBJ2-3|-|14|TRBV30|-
CAWSALASTDTQYF
TGTGCCTGGAGTGCTTTGGCTAGCACAGATACGCAGTATTTT
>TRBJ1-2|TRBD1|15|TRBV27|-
CASRLTGVIYYGYTF
TGTGCCAGCAGGTTGACAGGGGTCATCTACTATGGCTACACCTTC
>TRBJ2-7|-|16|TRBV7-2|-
CASSLGEREIGYEQYF
TGTGCCAGCAGCTTAGGGGAAAGGGAAATCGGCTACGAGCAGTACTTC
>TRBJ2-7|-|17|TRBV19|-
CASSIPRTGERSYEQYF
TGTGCCAGTAGTATCCCCCGGACGGGGGAAAGGTCCTACGAGCAGTACTTC